The 22 T cell receptor beta chains below all came from one sample that was sequenced in a study of immune evolution from preneoplasia to lung adenocarcinoma. Data came from immunoSEQ multiplex PCR; TCRdb stores just in-frame clones and leaves some out. The sample includes about 7,500 clones, around 85% of them seen just once. Input material: FFPE minimally invasive lung adenocarcinoma tissue. The receptor set was obtained from an older person with lung adenocarcinoma.

V gene TRBV19 combines with J gene TRBJ2-1, with D possibly matching TRBD1 (6 bases). The germline CDR1 and CDR2 sequences are LNHDA and SQIVND (reference sequence). V was cut by 4 bases and J by 2 bases, with 12 bases left in between. CDR3 length: 15 amino acids. As DNA, the CDR3 is TGTGCCAGTAGTACCCCCGGGACAACCTACAATGAGCAGTTCTTC. Its protein product is CASSTPGTTYNEQFF.

This clone showed up just once. Here the CDR3 reads CASGGDGYTF. The CDR3 region has the DNA TGTGCCAGTGGGGGGGACGGCTACACCTTC. The rearrangement joins TRBV6-1 to TRBJ1-2; the D gene is possibly TRBD1 (5 bases). V was shortened by 9 bases and J by 8 bases, with 10 bases between the two germline ends. The CDR3 length is 10 residues. CDR1 and CDR2 from the germline V gene are MNHNS and SASEGT.

The chain links TRBV4-3 to TRBJ1-1; TRBD1 is a possible D gene (5 bases). The length of the CDR3 is 13 residues. Trimming left V 4 bases short and J 4 bases short, with 10 bases between. Germline lookup yields CDR1 LGHNA and CDR2 YSLEER. CDR3 nucleotides: TGCGCCAGCAGCCGGACACAGAGCACTGAAGCTTTCTTT. Translation: CASSRTQSTEAFF.

The V gene is TRBV7-9, the J gene TRBJ2-1; no clear D gene. This CDR3 is 14 amino acids long. Germline V gene sequence: CDR1 SEHNR, CDR2 FQNEAQ (reference sequence). V lost 3 bases and J 8 bases, leaving 14 bases between the germline ends. The CDR3 loop reads CASSFLLIPHEQFF. Here the CDR3 DNA reads TGTGCCAGCAGCTTCCTTCTTATTCCTCATGAGCAGTTCTTC.

This chain links TRBV7-2 with TRBJ1-1, with D maybe TRBD1 (5 bases). Germline loops: CDR1 SGHTA, CDR2 FQGNSA. The CDR3 runs 12 residues. Trimming took 6 bases from V and 3 from J, leaving 8 bases between them. In nucleotides, the CDR3 is TGTGCCAGCAGGGGGCAAGACACTGAAGCTTTCTTT. It codes for CASRGQDTEAFF.

This chain joins TRBV6-1 and TRBJ1-3; the match to TRBD1 covers 9 bases. The germline V gene has CDR1 MNHNS and CDR2 SASEGT. With 6 bases clipped from V and 4 bases from J, the junction kept 7 bases outside the gene matches. The length of the CDR3 is 15 residues. The CDR3 nucleotides are TGTGCCAGCAGGCAACAGGGGGCTTTAGGAAACACCATATATTTT. Translated, it gives CASRQQGALGNTIYF.

The rearrangement joins TRBV28 to TRBJ2-5; no clear D gene. The assigned J gene may be wrong: the sequence end matches TRBJ2-7 better. Germline V gene sequence: CDR1 MDHEN, CDR2 SYDVKM. The CDR3 has 12 residues. Written as DNA, the CDR3 is TGTGCCAGCAGTTCTCTCTCCTACGAGCAGTACTTC. It is translated as CASSSLSYEQYF.

This chain uses TRBV7-3 with TRBJ2-3; the D gene is possibly TRBD2 (5 bases). The CDR3 loop spans 14 amino acids. V lost 2 bases and J 4 bases, leaving 10 bases between the germline ends. The germline gives CDR1 SGHTA, CDR2 FQGTGA. Here the CDR3 DNA reads TGTGCCAGCAGCTTAGGTGCTAGCTCAGATACGCAGTATTTT. It codes for CASSLGASSDTQYF.

This clone was seen more than once but under ten times. The chain couples TRBV5-1 to TRBJ2-7; maybe TRBD2 (6 bases). The germline V gene has CDR1 SGHRS and CDR2 YFSETQ. Trimming removed 0 bases from V and 5 bases from J, with 9 bases in between. The CDR3 has 13 amino acids. The CDR3 spells CASSLAGGNEQYF. The CDR3 bases are TGCGCCAGCAGCTTGGCCGGAGGGAACGAGCAGTACTTC.

This chain links TRBV30 with TRBJ1-3, with a possible D match to TRBD1 (5 bases). Deletions cut 5 bases from V and 1 base from J, with 12 bases between. This CDR3 is built from 14 residues. CDR1 GTSNPN and CDR2 SVGIG come from the germline V gene (reference sequence). CDR3 loop: CAWGRGRSGNTIYF. The CDR3 bases are TGTGCCTGGGGACGGGGACGGTCTGGAAACACCATATATTTT.

V and J are TRBV6-6 and TRBJ1-1; D is unclear. Trimming took off 6 bases at V and 2 bases at J, with 10 bases between the two ends. Germline V gene sequence: CDR1 MNHNY, CDR2 SVGAGI (reference sequence). This CDR3 is built from 13 residues. CDR3 protein: CASRDTVNTEAFF. For the CDR3, the DNA is TGTGCCAGCAGAGATACAGTAAACACTGAAGCTTTCTTT.

The chain is built from TRBV28 and TRBJ2-7, with a weak D call TRBD2 (7 bases). V shed 5 bases and J shed 4 bases, with 15 bases lying between them. The germline gives CDR1 MDHEN, CDR2 SYDVKM. The CDR3 sequence is 14 residues long. The CDR3 sequence is CASSGGGARYEQYF. For the CDR3, the DNA is TGTGCCAGCAGTGGAGGGGGGGCGCGGTACGAGCAGTACTTC.

As DNA, the CDR3 is TGTGCCAGCAGCTTAAAGGGAGGCTCTGAAGCTTTCTTT. Amino acids: CASSLKGGSEAFF. The chain links TRBV7-9 to TRBJ1-1, with D unresolved. This CDR3 contains 13 residues. V lost 2 bases and J 6 bases, leaving 10 bases between the germline ends. Germline V gives CDR1 SEHNR, CDR2 FQNEAQ (reference sequence).

Here the CDR3 DNA reads TGTGCCAGTAGTGGCCGGACGGCTCCCTACGAGCAGTACTTC. It codes for CASSGRTAPYEQYF. The V gene is TRBV19, the J gene TRBJ2-7; D is ambiguous. This CDR3 comprises 14 residues. Per germline, CDR1 LNHDA and CDR2 SQIVND (reference sequence). The V end lost 5 bases, the J end lost 2 bases, and 13 bases lay between the germline ends.

The chain recombines TRBV19 with TRBJ2-7, with 11 bases aligning to TRBD2. The V gene end was trimmed by 7 bases and the J gene end by 0 bases; junction bases not matched to a gene: 2. Per germline, CDR1 LNHDA and CDR2 SQIVND (reference sequence). The CDR3 spans 14 residues. The CDR3 DNA is TGTGCCAGTAAGACTAGCGGGACCTCCTACGAGCAGTACTTC. It encodes CASKTSGTSYEQYF.

The chain couples TRBV13 to TRBJ1-4; no clear D gene. This CDR3 spans 13 amino acids. CDR1 and CDR2 from the germline V gene are PRHDT and FYEKMQ (reference sequence). Trimming cost V 0 bases and J 7 bases, with 6 bases left between them. CDR3 coding DNA: TGTGCCAGCAGCTTAGGAAAGGGTGAAAAACTGTTTTTT. Encoded protein: CASSLGKGEKLFF.

This chain connects TRBV28 to TRBJ2-7; 7 bases are a match to TRBD1. J lost 4 bases, V lost 10 bases, and 4 bases had no gene match. The CDR3 consists of 11 residues. Germline assignment: CDR1 MDHEN and CDR2 SYDVKM. The CDR3 DNA follows: TGTGCCATCGGGACAGAATACGAGCAGTACTTC. It is translated as CAIGTEYEQYF.

V and J are TRBV19 and TRBJ2-3; TRBD1 or TRBD2 may be the D gene (5 bases each). CDR1 and CDR2 (germline): LNHDA, SQIVND (reference sequence). Trimming stripped 7 bases from V and 1 base from J, with 15 bases between. The CDR3 is 15 amino acids. The CDR3 DNA sequence: TGTGCCAGTACCCCCGCCGGGGCTGGCACAGATACGCAGTATTTT. Translation: CASTPAGAGTDTQYF.

A single count supports this clone. The genes are TRBV2 and TRBJ2-5; no firm D call. Germline V gene lookup returns CDR1 SNHLY and CDR2 FYNNEI. With 7 bases removed from V and 5 bases from J, the gap between germline ends came to 17 bases. The CDR3 runs 14 residues. The CDR3 sequence is CASIRFFLGETQYF. CDR3 coding DNA: TGTGCCAGCATTAGGTTTTTCCTTGGGGAGACCCAGTACTTC.

The genes are TRBV5-1 and TRBJ2-1; 14 bases match TRBD2. CDR3 length: 15 amino acids. J lost 9 bases, V lost 4 bases, and 6 bases had no gene match. The germline V gene encodes CDR1 SGHRS and CDR2 YFSETQ. The CDR3, as DNA: TGCGCCAGCAGCGGAAAGGGACTAGCGGGAGCTGAGCAGTTCTTC. It yields the protein CASSGKGLAGAEQFF.

The chain employs TRBV19 and TRBJ2-6, with D perhaps TRBD1 (5 bases). V shed 7 bases and J shed 0 bases, with 10 bases lying between them. Germline V gives CDR1 LNHDA, CDR2 SQIVND (reference sequence). CDR3 length equals 15 residues. As DNA, the CDR3 is TGTGCCAGTATGTACAGGCACTCTGGGGCCAACGTCCTGACTTTC. It specifies CASMYRHSGANVLTF.

The rearrangement links TRBV19 to TRBJ1-3; unclear D gene. CDR1 LNHDA and CDR2 SQIVND come from the germline V gene (reference sequence). Trimming left V 3 bases short and J 0 bases short, with 6 bases between. The CDR3 loop spans 14 amino acids. The CDR3 reads CASSISSSGNTIYF. The CDR3 DNA is TGTGCCAGTAGTATTTCCAGCTCTGGAAACACCATATATTTT.